This TCR beta chain stems from a study of spatial heterogeneity in lung cancer. As for time point: sample taken at primary tumor resection. Tumor, nontumor lung or frozen PBMC supplied whole RNA, sequenced without sorting. There were 70 to 80 donors, all of them untreated patients with early-stage non-small cell lung cancer. With V trimmed by 6 bases and J by 0 bases, 9 bases remained unmatched. Germline CDR1 MNHEY, CDR2 SMNVEV (reference sequence). This CDR3 has 17 residues. TCRdb used MiXCR to reprocess the 5' RACE reads, holding one entry per CDR3 protein. The sample has approximately 40,000 distinct CDR3 sequences; approximately 6.8% are singletons.

The rearrangement joins TRBV27 to TRBJ2-2; 8 nucleotides align to TRBD2. The clonotype comes from a female donor with early-stage non-small cell lung cancer. The sequencing here drew on PBMCs, taken at surgery. CDR3 sequence (DNA): TGTGCCAGCAGCTTGGTTAGCGGGGCTTCGAACACCGGGGAGCTGTTTTTT. It codes for CASSLVSGASNTGELFF.